This TCR beta chain was recorded in a study of T cell repertoires in cytomegalovirus infection. This clonotype was observed a few times. V was clipped by 2 bases and J by 3 bases; unmatched bases: 8. Germline CDR1 SGHVS, CDR2 FQNEAQ. The CDR3 extends over 18 amino acids. TCRdb processed the reads anew with MiXCR; each CDR3 protein has one entry. The sample shows about 740,000 distinct CDR3 sequences, less than 40% of them seen only once. The V and J genes are TRBV7-8 and TRBJ2-1, with 12 bases lining up with TRBD2. Sequencing used PBMCs. This TCR was sampled from a human donor in good health (CMV status not recorded). Some clones in this sample may be carry-over from other donors' samples. The DNA of the CDR3 is TGTGCCAGCAGCTTAAGACTAGCGGGAGCTTTCTTCTACAATGAGCAGTTCTTC. Translating gives CASSLRLAGAFFYNEQFF.